This TCR beta chain was obtained from a study of blood T cell repertoires in COVID-19. As originally analysed: Nucleated cell counts were estimated from reference gene primer amplification. The assay was immunoSEQ multiplex PCR, and TCRdb's table has in-frame clones only and misses some. From that table come the V and J calls and clone size; the DNA was used to work out D and trimming. The data contain 150,000 or so clones, almost 85% of them singletons. The receptor was isolated from a man in his forties who had recovered from COVID-19. The material sequenced was peripheral blood.

The CDR3, as DNA: TGTGCCAGCAGTGAAGGCAGGGCCGCCAACTATGGCTACACCTTC. The encoded protein is CASSEGRAANYGYTF. The V call is TRBV2, the J call TRBJ1-2; TRBD1 is a possible D gene (5 bases). CDR1 and CDR2 (germline): SNHLY, FYNNEI. V was pared by 1 base and J by 2 bases, with 11 bases between. CDR3 length: 15 amino acids.